The 31 T cell receptor beta chains presented below share a single source sample, sequenced in a study of T-cell reconstitution after alpha-beta-depleted transplantation in children. The TCRbeta library incorporated unique molecular identifiers. TCRdb passed the PCR reads through MiXCR, listing each CDR3 protein once. The sample holds roughly 300,000 distinct CDR3 sequences; 11% are singletons and the top ten take around a quarter. Specimen: peripheral blood, collected 180 days after TCRalphabeta/CD19-depleted stem cell transplant. The receptors come from a male patient between 2 and 10 years old who had a stem cell transplant for chronic granulomatous disease, so the T cells may come from the graft donor.

This clonotype came up many times. V is TRBV13 and J is TRBJ2-7, with 9 bases fitting TRBD1. This CDR3 region has 18 residues. From germline, CDR1 is PRHDT and CDR2 FYEKMQ (reference sequence). J lost 4 bases, V lost 4 bases, and 17 bases had no gene match. The CDR3 reads CASSSSSPPGTGRYEQYF. The CDR3 DNA is TGTGCCAGCAGCTCTTCCTCGCCCCCCGGGACAGGGAGGTACGAGCAGTACTTC.

In its sample, this clonotype was seen many times. The V call is TRBV27, the J call TRBJ2-3; no clear D. The V gene's germline CDR1 is MNHEY and CDR2 SMNVEV (reference sequence). V lost 3 bases to trimming and J lost 2 bases, with 6 bases between them. This CDR3 is built from 13 residues. CDR3 bases: TGTGCCAGCAGTTTTCAGTTCACAGATACGCAGTATTTT. Protein product: CASSFQFTDTQYF.

This clonotype has at least ten counts. This rearrangement joins TRBV12-3 or TRBV12-4 to TRBJ1-5; D may be TRBD1 (6 bases). The CDR3 length is 15 residues. V was pared by 4 bases and J by 1 base, with 11 bases between. The CDR3: CASSSTGQSNQPQHF. CDR3 DNA sequence: TGTGCCAGCAGTTCTACAGGACAGAGCAATCAGCCCCAGCATTTT.

This clonotype was counted at least ten times. The rearrangement joins TRBV9 to TRBJ2-5; D gene ambiguous. In germline, CDR1 is SGDLS, CDR2 YYNGEE. V dropped 0 bases and J dropped 5 bases, with 8 bases sitting between them. The CDR3 spans 13 residues. CDR3 coding DNA: TGTGCCAGCAGCGTAGGGCAGACGGAGACCCAGTACTTC. It codes for CASSVGQTETQYF. The entire variable domain, with the rest obtained from reference TRBV9 and TRBJ2-5, is as follows: DSGVTQTPKHLITATGQRVTLRCSPRSGDLSVYWYQQSLDQGLQFLIQYYNGEERAKGNILERFSAQQFPDLHSELNLSSLELGDSALYFCASSVGQTETQYFGPGTRLLVL.

This clonotype was detected many times. The chain combines TRBV6-5 with TRBJ2-7; weak D call: TRBD2 (6 bases). V was pared by 2 bases and J by 0 bases, with 11 bases between. The CDR3 loop spans 15 amino acids. Germline V gene lookup returns CDR1 MNHEY and CDR2 SVGAGI. The CDR3 DNA reads TGTGCCAGCAGTTACGGGGCGGGGTCCTCCTACGAGCAGTACTTC. Translated: CASSYGAGSSYEQYF.

There are many counts of this clonotype. J is TRBJ2-7 and V is TRBV20-1; no clear D. V was clipped by 2 bases and J by 5 bases, with 10 bases between them. This CDR3 is built from 12 residues. CDR1 DFQATT and CDR2 SNEGSKA come from the germline V gene (reference sequence). CDR3 coding DNA: TGCAGTGCTAGAATTGGTTCCCACGAGCAGTACTTC. This sequence encodes CSARIGSHEQYF.

There are many counts of this clonotype. The DNA for the CDR3 is TGTGCCAGCAGTAAGAGCTCCTACAATGAGCAGTTCTTC. Translated: CASSKSSYNEQFF. The chain couples TRBV6-2 or TRBV6-3 to TRBJ2-1; D not resolved. The CDR3 has 13 residues. CDR1 MNHEY and CDR2 SVGEGT come from the germline V gene. The V end lost 5 bases, the J end lost 0 bases, and 5 bases lay between the germline ends.

This clonotype showed up many times. CDR3 DNA: TGCAGTGCTAGTCTACTAGCGGGAGGGCTCGAGCAGTACTTC. Translated, it gives CSASLLAGGLEQYF. The chain is built from TRBV20-1 and TRBJ2-7; 13 bases fit TRBD2. The length of the CDR3 is 14 residues. With V trimmed by 3 bases and J by 6 bases, 5 bases remained unmatched. Germline CDR1 is DFQATT and CDR2 is SNEGSKA (reference sequence).

This clonotype was seen repeatedly, ten times or more. The chain combines TRBV5-1 with TRBJ1-4, with D hard to call. Germline CDR1 SGHRS, CDR2 YFSETQ. This CDR3 has 13 amino acids. V shed 6 bases and J shed 7 bases, with 13 bases lying between them. CDR3 loop: CASTPRAGEKLFF. DNA of the CDR3: TGCGCCAGCACCCCAAGAGCAGGTGAAAAACTGTTTTTT. Together with reference TRBV5-1 and TRBJ1-4, the CDR3 gives the full variable domain: KAGVTQTPRYLIKTRGQQVTLSCSPISGHRSVSWYQQTPGQGLQFLFEYFSETQRNKGNFPGRFSGRQFSNSRSEMNVSTLELGDSALYLCASTPRAGEKLFFGSGTQLSVL.

The rearrangement joins TRBV19 to TRBJ2-3, with D possibly being TRBD1 or TRBD2 (5 bases each). The germline CDR1 and CDR2 sequences are LNHDA and SQIVND (reference sequence). The germline V and J ends were trimmed by 5 bases and 2 bases, with 14 bases remaining between them. This CDR3 has 15 residues. CDR3 coding DNA: TGTGCCAGTAGTTTCCGGGGCGTCTTCACAGATACGCAGTATTTT. Translating gives CASSFRGVFTDTQYF.

This clonotype was recorded many times. The CDR3 sequence is CASSLPGPEYEQYF. The DNA for the CDR3 is TGTGCCAGCAGTTTACCCGGACCCGAGTACGAGCAGTACTTC. This sequence joins TRBV28 and TRBJ2-7; D remains ambiguous. The V gene's germline CDR1 is MDHEN and CDR2 SYDVKM. This CDR3 region has 14 residues. V lost 2 bases and J lost 4, with 12 bases in between.

This clonotype has a count of ten or more. The V and J genes are TRBV5-6 and TRBJ2-1, with TRBD2 matching over 7 bases. Germline-derived CDR1 and CDR2 are SGHDT and YYEEEE. This CDR3 has 16 amino acids. After removal of 0 bases from V and 5 bases from J, the junction contained 8 bases not matched to a gene. CDR3 DNA sequence: TGTGCCAGCAGCTTGGAGAGACTAGCAGGCAACAATGAGCAGTTCTTC. This gives the protein CASSLERLAGNNEQFF.

Points on this clonotype: One base away lies a much larger clone, so this may be a sequencing read error. CDR3 nucleotides: TGTGCCGGCAGCATCAGGGACGGCTCCTACGAGCAGTACTTC. It encodes CAGSIRDGSYEQYF. The gene calls are TRBV9 and TRBJ2-7; possibly TRBD1 or TRBD2 for D (5 bases each). CDR1 and CDR2 from the germline V gene are SGDLS and YYNGEE. CDR3 size: 14 residues.

Regarding this clonotype: This may come from a read error, since a much larger clone is one base off. The chain links TRBV15 to TRBJ2-7; D is possibly TRBD1 (5 bases). The CDR3 extends over 17 amino acids. Germline loops: CDR1 LNHNV, CDR2 YYDKDF (reference sequence). Trimming took off 0 bases at V and 0 bases at J, with 15 bases between the two ends. CDR3 sequence (DNA): TGTGCCACCAGCAGAGATCCCTCAGGGCGGCTCTCCTACGAGCAGTACTTC. Its protein is CATSRDPSGRLSYEQYF.

This clonotype has ten or more counts. The chain is built from TRBV11-2 and TRBJ1-6; D is undetermined. This CDR3 contains 15 residues. The V end lost 3 bases, the J end lost 8 bases, and 14 bases lay between the germline ends. Germline-derived CDR1 and CDR2 are SGHAT and FQNNGV. DNA of the CDR3: TGTGCCAGCAGCTTGGGCCCGGGCCTCGATTCACCCCTCCACTTT. This encodes CASSLGPGLDSPLHF.

The chain joins TRBV19 to TRBJ2-7, with 7 bases lining up with TRBD1. Unmatched junction bases numbered 10, after V lost 5 bases and J lost 6 bases. The length of the CDR3 is 14 residues. Germline V CDR1 and CDR2: LNHDA, SQIVND (reference sequence). CDR3 DNA: TGTGCCAGTAGTGACGCCGACAGGGCTGGCGAGCAGTACTTC. Translation: CASSDADRAGEQYF.

This clonotype was recorded at least ten times. V and J are TRBV5-6 and TRBJ2-7; D may be TRBD1 (5 bases). The CDR3 has 16 amino acids. The V end was cut by 3 bases, the J end by 1 base, with 17 bases between. CDR1 SGHDT and CDR2 YYEEEE come from the germline V gene. CDR3 nucleotide sequence: TGTGCCAGCAGCTCGACAAGGACAATCAATTCCTACGAGCAGTACTTC. Translating it yields CASSSTRTINSYEQYF. Full variable domain (rest looked up from reference TRBV5-6 and TRBJ2-7): DAGVTQSPTHLIKTRGQQVTLRCSPKSGHDTVSWYQQALGQGPQFIFQYYEEEERQRGNFPDRFSGHQFPNYSSELNVNALLLGDSALYLCASSSTRTINSYEQYFGPGTRLTVT.

This clonotype was seen at least ten times. V is TRBV12-3 or TRBV12-4 and J is TRBJ2-6; 8 nucleotides line up with TRBD1. V lost 4 bases, J lost 0 bases, and 5 bases stayed unmatched. The CDR3 contains 17 residues. The CDR3 is CASSSGTGSSGANVLTF. CDR3 bases: TGTGCCAGCAGTTCCGGGACAGGCAGCTCTGGGGCCAACGTCCTGACTTTC.

At least ten counts were recorded for this clonotype. The chain has TRBV20-1 and TRBJ1-6, with TRBD1 matching 7 bases. CDR3 length: 13 amino acids. V dropped 8 bases and J dropped 7; count of bases not matched to a gene: 8. Germline CDR1 and CDR2: DFQATT and SNEGSKA (reference sequence). CDR3 residues: CSSRGQLNSPLHF. DNA for the CDR3: TGCAGTTCTCGGGGACAGCTGAATTCACCCCTCCACTTT.

The chain links TRBV19 to TRBJ2-6; D is perhaps TRBD2 (6 bases). Trimming took off 3 bases at V and 2 bases at J, with 8 bases between the two ends. This CDR3 region has 15 residues. Germline assignment: CDR1 LNHDA and CDR2 SQIVND (reference sequence). The DNA for the CDR3 is TGTGCCAGTAGTATTGGAGGGGCTGGGGCCAACGTCCTGACTTTC. The encoded protein is CASSIGGAGANVLTF. Combining the CDR3 with reference TRBV19 and TRBJ2-6 gives the whole variable domain DGGITQSPKYLFRKEGQNVTLSCEQNLNHDAMYWYRQDPGQGLRLIYYSQIVNDFQKGDIAEGYSVSREKKESFPLTVTSAQKNPTAFYLCASSIGGAGANVLTFGAGSRLTVL.

This clonotype was recorded many times. The chain couples TRBV29-1 to TRBJ2-7; perhaps TRBD1 as D (6 bases). The CDR3 loop spans 11 amino acids. V shed 4 bases and J shed 3 bases, with 7 bases lying between them. CDR1 is SQVTM, CDR2 ANQGSEA, per germline. For the CDR3, the DNA is TGCAGCGTTGGGACAGACTACGAGCAGTACTTC. It translates to CSVGTDYEQYF.

This clonotype has at least ten counts. This sequence joins TRBV7-6 and TRBJ2-1; D may match TRBD1 or TRBD2 (5 bases each). CDR1 and CDR2 from the germline V gene are SGHVS and FNYEAQ. The CDR3 runs to 14 residues. The V gene lost 4 bases and the J gene lost 5 bases, with 12 bases spanning the gap. CDR3 loop: CASSWGSYDNEQFF. The CDR3, as DNA: TGTGCCAGCAGCTGGGGGAGCTATGACAATGAGCAGTTCTTC.

The chain uses TRBV5-1 and TRBJ2-6, with 7 bases matching TRBD1. With 2 bases clipped from V and 0 bases from J, the junction kept 5 bases outside the gene matches. The V gene's germline CDR1 is SGHRS and CDR2 YFSETQ. This CDR3 comprises 17 residues. CDR3 in amino acids: CASSLWGQSSGANVLTF. The DNA of the CDR3 is TGCGCCAGCAGCTTATGGGGACAGAGCTCTGGGGCCAACGTCCTGACTTTC. Supplemented by reference TRBV5-1 and TRBJ2-6, the full variable domain reads KAGVTQTPRYLIKTRGQQVTLSCSPISGHRSVSWYQQTPGQGLQFLFEYFSETQRNKGNFPGRFSGRQFSNSRSEMNVSTLELGDSALYLCASSLWGQSSGANVLTFGAGSRLTVL.

This clonotype was seen many times. The chain combines TRBV5-1 with TRBJ2-1, with a weak D call TRBD1 (5 bases). V lost 0 bases to trimming and J lost 5 bases, with 12 bases between them. The CDR3 spans 15 residues. Germline V CDR1 and CDR2: SGHRS, YFSETQ. The DNA for the CDR3 is TGCGCCAGCAGCTTGGCCTGGGGCGCAAACAATGAGCAGTTCTTC. It yields the protein CASSLAWGANNEQFF.

This clonotype has a count of ten or more. This chain uses TRBV20-1 with TRBJ2-5; maybe TRBD1 (6 bases). V was shortened by 3 bases and J by 5 bases, with 19 bases between the two germline ends. The CDR3 extends over 15 amino acids. Germline V CDR1 and CDR2: DFQATT, SNEGSKA (reference sequence). In nucleotides, the CDR3 is TGCAGTGCTAGGGTTCAATGGGGGCCGGGGGAGACCCAGTACTTC. Translation: CSARVQWGPGETQYF.

At least ten counts were recorded for this clonotype. The genes are TRBV6-5 and TRBJ1-2, with unresolved D. The CDR3 is 15 amino acids. CDR1 and CDR2 (germline): MNHEY, SVGAGI. V dropped 0 bases and J dropped 4 bases, with 12 bases sitting between them. In DNA, the CDR3 is TGTGCCAGCAGTTACTCGTGGGGATCTCCCTATGGCTACACCTTC. Residues: CASSYSWGSPYGYTF.

The gene calls are TRBV28 and TRBJ2-7; either TRBD1 or TRBD2 may supply D (5 bases each). This CDR3 contains 13 residues. Germline V gene lookup returns CDR1 MDHEN and CDR2 SYDVKM. Trimming shortened V by 10 bases and J by 6 bases, and 19 bases separated the two germline ends. The CDR3 here is CAMGPGALCEQYF. In nucleotides, the CDR3 is TGTGCCATGGGCCCCGGGGCCCTCTGCGAGCAGTACTTC.

This clonotype was found a few times. This rearrangement joins TRBV21-1 to TRBJ2-1; the table assigns TRBD1, which was not confirmed against the DNA. TRBV21-1 is listed as a pseudogene. The CDR3 consists of 16 residues. CDR3 sequence: CASSKRGQGSYNEQFF. CDR3 bases: TGTGCCAGCAGCAAAAGGGGACAGGGGTCCTACAATGAGCAGTTCTTC.

This clonotype was found many times. This sequence joins TRBV18 and TRBJ2-3; possible D gene TRBD1, 5 bases. CDR3 length: 15 residues. Germline V CDR1 and CDR2: KGHSH, LQKENI. V was trimmed by 0 bases and J by 2 bases, leaving 9 bases between them. CDR3: CASSPPGQYTDTQYF. The CDR3 DNA sequence: TGTGCCAGCTCACCACCGGGGCAGTACACAGATACGCAGTATTTT.

CDR3 region: CASSSDPTGAYNEQFF. The CDR3 coding sequence is TGTGCCAGCAGCTCGGACCCCACGGGGGCCTACAATGAGCAGTTCTTC. This rearrangement joins TRBV7-9 to TRBJ2-1; perhaps TRBD2 as D (6 bases). Between the trimmed V and J ends, which lost 4 bases and 2 bases, there was a span of 15 bases. The CDR3 is 16 amino acids. Germline CDR1 reads SEHNR; CDR2 reads FQNEAQ (reference sequence).

This clonotype has ten or more counts. V usage is TRBV5-1 and J usage is TRBJ2-2; no reliable D call. Germline V lookup: CDR1 SGHRS, CDR2 YFSETQ. Trimming stripped 2 bases from V and 0 bases from J, with 14 bases between. The CDR3 runs to 17 residues. The DNA of the CDR3 is TGCGCCAGCAGCTTCACCCCATCAGGCGCGAACACCGGGGAGCTGTTTTTT. It is translated as CASSFTPSGANTGELFF.